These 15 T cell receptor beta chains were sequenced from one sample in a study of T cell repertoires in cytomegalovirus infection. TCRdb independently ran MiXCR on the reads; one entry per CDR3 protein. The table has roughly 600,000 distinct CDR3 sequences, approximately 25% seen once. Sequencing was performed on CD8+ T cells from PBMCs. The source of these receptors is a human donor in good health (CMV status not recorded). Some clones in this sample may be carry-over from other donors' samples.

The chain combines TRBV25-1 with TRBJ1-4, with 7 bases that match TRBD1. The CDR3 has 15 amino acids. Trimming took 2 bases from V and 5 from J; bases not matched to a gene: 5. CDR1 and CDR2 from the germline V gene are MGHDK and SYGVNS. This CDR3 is CASSETQGGNEKLFF. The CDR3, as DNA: TGTGCCAGCAGTGAAACGCAGGGGGGGAATGAAAAACTGTTTTTT.

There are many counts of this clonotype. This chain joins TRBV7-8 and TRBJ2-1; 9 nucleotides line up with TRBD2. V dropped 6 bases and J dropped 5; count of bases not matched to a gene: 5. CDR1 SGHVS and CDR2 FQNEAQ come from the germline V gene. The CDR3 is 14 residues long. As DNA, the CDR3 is TGTGCCAGCAGTGTAAGCGGGGGGAACAATGAGCAGTTCTTC. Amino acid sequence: CASSVSGGNNEQFF.

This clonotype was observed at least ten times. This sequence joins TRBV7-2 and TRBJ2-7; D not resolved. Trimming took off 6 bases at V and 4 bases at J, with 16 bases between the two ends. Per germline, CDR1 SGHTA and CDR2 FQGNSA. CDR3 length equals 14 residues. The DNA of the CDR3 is TGTGCCAGCAGTCCTACCCTACTTCCTTACGAGCAGTACTTC. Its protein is CASSPTLLPYEQYF.

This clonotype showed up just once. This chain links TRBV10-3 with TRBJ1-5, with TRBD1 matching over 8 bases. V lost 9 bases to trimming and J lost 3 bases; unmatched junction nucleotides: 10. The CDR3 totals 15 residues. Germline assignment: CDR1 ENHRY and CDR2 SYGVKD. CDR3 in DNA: TGTGCCATACAAAAAGGGACAGGCCCCAATCAGCCCCAGCATTTT. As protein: CAIQKGTGPNQPQHF.

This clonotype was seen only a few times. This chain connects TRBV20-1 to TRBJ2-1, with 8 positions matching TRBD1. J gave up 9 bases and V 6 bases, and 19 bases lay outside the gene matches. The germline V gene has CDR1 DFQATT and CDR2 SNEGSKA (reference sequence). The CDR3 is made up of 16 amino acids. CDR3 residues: CSASTSGTGSYAEQFF. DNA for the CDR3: TGCAGTGCATCAACTTCCGGGACAGGAAGTTATGCTGAGCAGTTCTTC.

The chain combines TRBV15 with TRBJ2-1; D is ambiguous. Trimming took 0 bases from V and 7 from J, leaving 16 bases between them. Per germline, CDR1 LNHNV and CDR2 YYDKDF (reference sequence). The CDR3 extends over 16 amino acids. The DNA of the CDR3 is TGTGCCACCAGCAGAGATAAGGCCTCCGGATGGAATGAGCAGTTCTTC. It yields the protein CATSRDKASGWNEQFF.

The CDR3 region has the DNA TGTGCCAGCAGACTCACGGAGACGGGGAACTATGGCTACACCTTC. Its protein is CASRLTETGNYGYTF. The chain employs TRBV12-3 or TRBV12-4 and TRBJ1-2, with D unclear. The V end was cut by 6 bases, the J end by 2 bases, with 16 bases between. This CDR3 is built from 15 residues.

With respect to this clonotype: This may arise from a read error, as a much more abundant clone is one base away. DNA for the CDR3: TGTGCCAGCAGGAAGACTGCTAACTATGGCAACACCTTC. This translates into CASRKTANYGNTF. V gene TRBV25-1 combines with J gene TRBJ1-2; D unresolved. The CDR3 is 13 residues long. Per the germline V gene, CDR1 is MGHDK and CDR2 is SYGVNS.

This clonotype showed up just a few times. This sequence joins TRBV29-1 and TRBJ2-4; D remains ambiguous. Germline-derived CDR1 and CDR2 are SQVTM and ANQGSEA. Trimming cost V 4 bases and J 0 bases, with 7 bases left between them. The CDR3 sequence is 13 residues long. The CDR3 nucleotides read TGCAGCGTTGTGCCCTTAGCCAAAAACATTCAGTACTTC. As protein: CSVVPLAKNIQYF.

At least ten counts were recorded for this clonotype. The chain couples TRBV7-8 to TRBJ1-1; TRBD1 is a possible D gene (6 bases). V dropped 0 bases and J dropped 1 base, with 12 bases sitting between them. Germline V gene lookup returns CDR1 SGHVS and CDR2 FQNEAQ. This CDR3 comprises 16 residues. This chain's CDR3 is CASSLAGAGGNTEAFF. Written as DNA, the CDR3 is TGTGCCAGCAGCTTAGCGGGGGCCGGGGGGAACACTGAAGCTTTCTTT. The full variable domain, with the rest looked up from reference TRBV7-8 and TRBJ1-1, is GAGVSQSPRYKVAKRGQDVALRCDPISGHVSLFWYQQALGQGPEFLTYFQNEAQLDKSGLPSDRFFAERPEGSVSTLKIQRTQQEDSAVYLCASSLAGAGGNTEAFFGQGTRLTVV.

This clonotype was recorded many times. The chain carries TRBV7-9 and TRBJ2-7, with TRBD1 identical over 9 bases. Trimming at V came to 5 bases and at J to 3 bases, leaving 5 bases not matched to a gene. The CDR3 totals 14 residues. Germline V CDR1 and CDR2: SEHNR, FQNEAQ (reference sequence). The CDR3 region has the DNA TGTGCCAGCAGCCCGGGACAGGGTCACTACGAGCAGTACGTC. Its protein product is CASSPGQGHYEQYV.

CDR3 nucleotide sequence: TGTGCCAGCAGTTTACGACGGAGTAGTGGGGATGAGCAGTTCTTC. Its protein product is CASSLRRSSGDEQFF. The rearrangement links TRBV27 to TRBJ2-1; D is ambiguous. This CDR3 is 15 amino acids long. The ends were cut back, 2 bases at V and 8 bases at J, with 16 bases in the middle. Germline V CDR1 and CDR2: MNHEY, SMNVEV (reference sequence).

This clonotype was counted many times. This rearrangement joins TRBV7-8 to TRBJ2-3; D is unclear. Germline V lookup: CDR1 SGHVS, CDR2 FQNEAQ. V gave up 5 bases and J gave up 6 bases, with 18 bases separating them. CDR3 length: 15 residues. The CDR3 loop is CASSLLLGTRDTQYF. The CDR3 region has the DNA TGTGCCAGCAGCCTTCTCTTGGGCACACGGGATACGCAGTATTTT.

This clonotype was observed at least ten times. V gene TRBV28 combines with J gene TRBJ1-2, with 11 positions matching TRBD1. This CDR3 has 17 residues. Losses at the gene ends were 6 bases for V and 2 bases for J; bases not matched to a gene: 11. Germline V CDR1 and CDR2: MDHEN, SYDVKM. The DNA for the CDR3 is TGTGCCAGCAGACCTAGGGGACAGGGGGGAGTGAACTATGGCTACACCTTC. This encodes CASRPRGQGGVNYGYTF.

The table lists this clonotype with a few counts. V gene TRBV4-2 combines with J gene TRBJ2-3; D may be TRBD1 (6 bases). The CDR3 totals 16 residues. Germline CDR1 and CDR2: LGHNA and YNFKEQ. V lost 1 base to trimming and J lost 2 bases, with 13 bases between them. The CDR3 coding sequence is TGTGCCAGCAGCCAAGGTCAGGGGATGAACACAGATACGCAGTATTTT. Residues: CASSQGQGMNTDTQYF.